Listed below are T cell receptor beta chains from one sample, sequenced in a study of vaccination and CD4 T cells after COVID-19. MiXCR, applied by TCRdb to the PCR reads, yields one record per CDR3 protein. The repertoire consists of fewer than 30,000 distinct CDR3 sequences, with 41% occurring once and the leading ten covering more than 4.5%. These receptors' targets are unknown. The sequenced sample was CD4+ T cells from blood, cultured in vitro, obtained about 7 months after SARS-CoV-2 vaccination. These receptors originate from a human donor who had recovered from COVID-19. Both conserved end residues are part of each CDR3. The D gene is left open where the match is weak. Where a row states a size, it is once, few, many or the class of an expanded clone; other rows omit it.

>.|TRBJ1-1|.|TRBV2
CASSEIRNTEAFF
TGTGCCAGCAGTGAAATAAGGAACACTGAAGCTTTCTTT
>.|TRBJ2-2|.|TRBV7-6
CASSLDSLNTGELFF
TGTGCCAGCAGCTTAGATTCACTGAACACCGGGGAGCTGTTTTTT
>TRBD2|TRBJ2-7|.|TRBV5-6
CASSLRSSGMRHEQYF
TGTGCCAGCAGCTTGAGGTCTAGCGGGATGAGGCACGAGCAGTACTTC
>.|TRBJ1-6|.|TRBV7-8
CASSLAVQGSSSSYNSPLHF
TGTGCCAGCAGCTTAGCGGTCCAGGGGTCAAGTAGCTCCTATAATTCACCCCTCCACTTT
>.|TRBJ2-7|.|TRBV20-1
CSARATSRAYEQYF
TGCAGTGCTAGAGCAACTAGCAGGGCCTACGAGCAGTACTTC
>TRBD2|TRBJ2-7|.|TRBV19
CASRRTSGTYEQYF
TGTGCCAGTAGAAGGACTAGCGGTACCTACGAGCAGTACTTC
>.|TRBJ2-5|few|TRBV4-1
CASSQVSLGASSKETQYF
TGCGCCAGCAGCCAAGTATCTCTAGGGGCCTCGTCGAAGGAGACCCAGTACTTC
>.|TRBJ1-2|.|TRBV7-9
CASSFPDSYAGYTF
TGTGCCAGCAGCTTTCCGGACAGTTATGCTGGCTACACCTTC
>TRBD1|TRBJ1-1|.|TRBV15
CATSTIGQENTEAFF
TGTGCCACCAGCACAATAGGACAGGAGAACACTGAAGCTTTCTTT
>TRBD2|TRBJ2-3|few|TRBV20-1
CSATPSTSGRLDTQYF
TGCAGTGCTACCCCCTCGACTAGCGGGAGGTTGGATACGCAGTATTTT
>TRBD2|TRBJ2-1|few|TRBV29-1
CSVAGGGLGFF
TGCAGCGTCGCCGGGGGGGGGCTTGGGTTCTTC
>.|TRBJ1-5|.|TRBV19
CASSIVDGGNQPQHF
TGTGCCAGTAGTATCGTAGACGGGGGTAATCAGCCCCAGCATTTT
>TRBD1|TRBJ1-5|few|TRBV6-1
CASSPTGGNQPQHF
TGTGCCAGCAGTCCTACAGGGGGCAATCAGCCCCAGCATTTT
>TRBD2|TRBJ2-7|once|TRBV5-6
CASSLGTSGSLSRYEQYF
TGTGCCAGCAGCCTGGGGACTAGCGGGAGTTTAAGTCGGTACGAGCAGTACTTC
>.|TRBJ1-5|.|TRBV2
CASSRWSLQPQHF
TGTGCCAGCAGTAGGTGGTCACTTCAGCCCCAGCATTTT
>TRBD1|TRBJ2-7|.|TRBV6-1
CASSTGQGLEYEQYF
TGTGCCAGCAGCACCGGACAGGGCCTTGAATACGAGCAGTACTTC
>.|TRBJ1-2|.|TRBV5-4
CASSLGGYGYTF
TGTGCCAGCAGCTTGGGAGGATATGGCTACACCTTC
>TRBD1|TRBJ1-2|few|TRBV20-1
CSGDRGFGYTF
TGCAGTGGGGACAGGGGGTTCGGCTACACCTTC
>TRBD2|TRBJ2-7|once|TRBV6-1
CASNLAGGRPLQYF
TGTGCCAGCAATTTAGCGGGAGGGAGGCCTTTGCAGTACTTC
>TRBD1|TRBJ2-5|.|TRBV20-1
CSARGGTAQETQYF
TGCAGTGCTAGAGGAGGGACAGCACAAGAGACCCAGTACTTC
>.|TRBJ1-5|.|TRBV20-1
CSAEIPNQPQHF
TGCAGTGCCGAGATCCCTAATCAGCCCCAGCATTTT
>.|TRBJ2-5|.|TRBV10-2
CASRNYLRETQYF
TGCGCCAGCAGAAACTATCTAAGAGAGACCCAGTACTTC